The 17 T cell receptor beta chains listed next were all sequenced from one sample in a study of blood T cell repertoires in COVID-19. Clones were read by immunoSEQ multiplex PCR, and TCRdb kept only the in-frame ones, dropping some. The sample contains 180,000 or so clones, approximately 90% of which appear only once. What was sequenced was peripheral blood. The source is a young man with active or convalescent COVID-19.

The V call is TRBV12-2, the J call TRBJ2-2; TRBD2, as called in the table, went unchecked against the DNA. TRBV12-2 is termed a pseudogene. This CDR3 comprises 21 residues. In DNA, the CDR3 is TGTGCAAGTCGCTTATGGGCCGCGCCCCTAAGCGGGGGGCGGGACACCGGGGAGCTGTTTTTT. Protein product: CASRLWAAPLSGGRDTGELFF.

This chain links TRBV7-2 with TRBJ2-5; 9 bases agree with TRBD1. The V and J ends lost 5 bases and 9 bases, in that order; junction bases with no gene match: 7. The CDR3 is 13 residues long. The germline gives CDR1 SGHTA, CDR2 FQGNSA. The CDR3 nucleotides are TGTGCCAGCAGCCCGGACAGGGGTGAGCCCCAGTACTTC. Protein: CASSPDRGEPQYF.

Note on this clone: One junction end disagrees with the germline gene, perhaps due to a read error. This chain connects TRBV27 to TRBJ1-3, with TRBD1 matching 8 bases. The CDR3 runs 19 residues. Germline V lookup: CDR1 MNHEY, CDR2 SMNVEV (reference sequence). The CDR3: CASSLSGRGLINSGNTIYF. In DNA form, the CDR3 reads TGTGCCAGCAGTCTATCTGGCAGGGGGCTTATAAACTCTGGAAACACCATATATTTT.

V usage is TRBV30 and J usage is TRBJ1-2; D is undetermined. The CDR3 has 13 amino acids. CDR1 is GTSNPN, CDR2 SVGIG, per germline (reference sequence). Trimming took off 0 bases at V and 7 bases at J, with 12 bases between the two ends. CDR3 sequence: CAWSVAIGLGYTF. The CDR3 DNA is TGTGCCTGGAGTGTAGCAATAGGACTTGGCTACACCTTC. The complete variable domain, with remaining parts taken from reference TRBV30 and TRBJ1-2, reads SQTIHQWPATLVQPVGSPLSLECTVEGTSNPNLYWYRQAAGRGLQLLFYSVGIGQISSEVPQNLSASRPQDRQFILSSKKLLLSDSGFYLCAWSVAIGLGYTFGSGTRLTVV.

The DNA of the CDR3 is TGTGCCAGCAGGGCGCTAGCGGGACCCACAGATACGCAGTATTTT. Translating it yields CASRALAGPTDTQYF. The rearrangement joins TRBV7-6 to TRBJ2-3; 9 positions agree with TRBD2. Germline assignment: CDR1 SGHVS and CDR2 FNYEAQ. The CDR3 is 15 amino acids. Germline trimming cut 6 bases from V and 2 bases from J; bases unmatched to any gene: 6. The full variable domain, in which reference TRBV7-6 and TRBJ2-3 provide the parts outside the CDR3, is GAGVSQSPRYKVTKRGQDVALRCDPISGHVSLYWYRQALGQGPEFLTYFNYEAQQDKSGLPNDRFSAERPEGSISTLTIQRTEQRDSAMYRCASRALAGPTDTQYFGPGTRLTVL.

The chain uses TRBV7-3 and TRBJ2-3; 9 positions agree with TRBD2. CDR1 and CDR2 from the germline V gene are SGHTA and FQGTGA. This CDR3 has 16 residues. V shed 2 bases and J 6 bases; nucleotides not matched to a gene: 9. CDR3 protein: CASSLGLAGDSDTQYF. The DNA for the CDR3 is TGTGCCAGCAGCTTAGGGTTAGCGGGAGATTCGGATACGCAGTATTTT.

The rearrangement links TRBV7-9 to TRBJ1-1; D is unresolved. The CDR3 extends over 14 amino acids. Germline V gives CDR1 SEHNR, CDR2 FQNEAQ (reference sequence). The ends were cut back, 5 bases at V and 10 bases at J, with 20 bases in the middle. For the CDR3, the DNA is TGTGCCAGCAGCGGAGGGAATGATCCCTTTACAGCTTTCTTT. This sequence encodes CASSGGNDPFTAFF.

This chain joins TRBV7-6 and TRBJ2-5, with D unclear. The length of the CDR3 is 13 residues. Germline V gene data show CDR1 as SGHVS and CDR2 as FNYEAQ. The germline V and J ends were trimmed by 2 bases and 5 bases, with 9 bases remaining between them. The chain's CDR3 is CASSLRSLETQYF. The CDR3 nucleotides are TGTGCCAGCAGCTTACGGTCGCTGGAGACCCAGTACTTC.

V gene TRBV4-2 combines with J gene TRBJ1-5; D possibly corresponds to TRBD1 (5 bases). The germline CDR1 and CDR2 sequences are LGHNA and YNFKEQ. Trimming shortened V by 3 bases and J by 0 bases, and 18 bases separated the two germline ends. CDR3 length equals 18 residues. The CDR3 reads CASSQRWFGQTSNQPQHF. DNA for the CDR3: TGTGCCAGCAGCCAGAGGTGGTTCGGACAAACTAGCAATCAGCCCCAGCATTTT.

J is TRBJ1-4 and V is TRBV5-1, with 12 bases that match TRBD1. The CDR3 length is 16 residues. After removal of 2 bases from V and 7 bases from J, the junction contained 6 bases not matched to a gene. CDR1 and CDR2 (germline): SGHRS, YFSETQ. The CDR3 nucleotides read TGCGCCAGCAGCTTAAAGGGACAGGGGGCTGGTGAAAAACTGTTTTTT. It yields the protein CASSLKGQGAGEKLFF.

This clone has a single count. V is TRBV28 and J is TRBJ1-4; maybe TRBD1 (6 bases). Per the germline V gene, CDR1 is MDHEN and CDR2 is SYDVKM. V was clipped by 4 bases and J by 6 bases, with 15 bases between them. This CDR3 comprises 15 residues. Here the CDR3 reads CASSWAGVVHEKLFF. The CDR3 coding sequence is TGTGCCAGCAGTTGGGCAGGGGTTGTGCATGAAAAACTGTTTTTT.

This chain connects TRBV7-9 to TRBJ2-1; D perhaps matches TRBD2 (7 bases). This CDR3 has 14 amino acids. Per the germline V gene, CDR1 is SEHNR and CDR2 is FQNEAQ (reference sequence). V shed 5 bases and J shed 6 bases, with 14 bases lying between them. The CDR3 reads CASSPTGGFNEQFF. DNA of the CDR3: TGTGCCAGCAGCCCAACGGGGGGCTTCAATGAGCAGTTCTTC.

This clone was seen only once. The chain uses TRBV5-6 and TRBJ2-7; 11 nucleotides line up with TRBD1. V lost 4 bases to trimming and J lost 2 bases; unmatched junction nucleotides: 5. Germline V CDR1 and CDR2: SGHDT, YYEEEE. CDR3 size: 15 residues. CDR3: CASSPGQGATYEQYV. In DNA, the CDR3 is TGTGCCAGCAGCCCTGGACAGGGGGCAACCTACGAGCAGTACGTC.

This chain joins TRBV10-1 and TRBJ2-3; 9 bases match TRBD1. Trimming cost V 3 bases and J 3 bases; bases outside gene matches: 7. CDR3 size: 16 residues. CDR1 and CDR2 from the germline V gene are WNHNN and SYGVQD (reference sequence). CDR3 residues: CASSEGNRGQTDTQYF. As DNA, the CDR3 is TGCGCCAGCAGTGAAGGAAACAGGGGGCAAACAGATACGCAGTATTTT.

This rearrangement joins TRBV6-5 to TRBJ2-5, with TRBD1 matching 8 bases. The germline V gene has CDR1 MNHEY and CDR2 SVGAGI. The CDR3 is 15 amino acids. J was trimmed by 3 bases and V by 5 bases; bases with no gene match: 8. DNA of the CDR3: TGTGCCAGCAGTCCTATAGGACAGGGAAAAGAGACCCAGTACTTC. Residues: CASSPIGQGKETQYF.

This clone was detected only a few times. V gene TRBV7-2 combines with J gene TRBJ2-7, with D perhaps matching TRBD1 (5 bases). Germline CDR1 and CDR2: SGHTA and FQGNSA. This CDR3 contains 14 residues. V shed 2 bases and J shed 2 bases, with 10 bases lying between them. The CDR3 spells CASSLQGSPYEQYF. The CDR3 DNA reads as TGTGCCAGCAGCTTACAGGGATCCCCCTACGAGCAGTACTTC.

The chain links TRBV24-1 to TRBJ1-2; the match to TRBD1 covers 7 bases. Trimming at V came to 4 bases and at J to 8 bases, leaving 12 bases not matched to a gene. Germline assignment: CDR1 KGHDR and CDR2 SFDVKD. The CDR3 runs to 15 residues. CDR3 protein: CATSEVGQPKGGYTF. The DNA of the CDR3 is TGTGCCACCAGTGAGGTGGGACAGCCCAAAGGAGGCTACACCTTC.